This is a list of T cell receptor beta chains from one sample in a study of OX40 agonist ivuxolimab in advanced cancers. TCRdb's copy holds only in-frame clones and misses some; the assay was immunoSEQ multiplex PCR. The sample holds 40,000 to 55,000 clones, about four fifths seen once. The sequenced sample was CD4+ or CD8+ T cells sorted from blood, obtained in a trial of the OX40 agonist ivuxolimab. Receptors were obtained from an adult with an advanced solid tumor such as melanoma, head and neck, liver or kidney cancer. Both conserved end residues are part of each CDR3. A D gene is named only where the DNA matches it firmly. Rows may omit the clone size; those that give it use once, few, many or a size class.

V: TRBV6-1
size: -
D: -
J: TRBJ1-1
DNA: TGTGCCACCCAGAGCACTGAAGCTTTCTTT
CDR3: CATQSTEAFF

V: TRBV11-3
size: few
D: TRBD2
J: TRBJ2-5
DNA: TGTGCCAGCAGCTTAAGCGGGGGGGTGTCGGAGACCCAGTACTTC
CDR3: CASSLSGGVSETQYF

V: TRBV2
size: -
D: -
J: TRBJ1-2
DNA: TGTGCCAGCAGTCTGAATTTGGGACACTGCACCTTC
CDR3: CASSLNLGHCTF

V: TRBV27
size: -
D: -
J: TRBJ2-7
DNA: TGTGCCAGCAGGTTAGCGGCTACCTACGAGCAGTACTTC
CDR3: CASRLAATYEQYF

V: TRBV11-2
size: few
D: -
J: TRBJ1-6
DNA: TGTGCCAGCAGCGCCACCTTCCGAGGGGGATCACCCCTCCACTTT
CDR3: CASSATFRGGSPLHF

V: TRBV19
size: -
D: -
J: TRBJ2-5
DNA: TGTGCCAGTAAAAGTTGGGAGTCGGGAGAGACCCAGTACTTC
CDR3: CASKSWESGETQYF

V: TRBV7-6
size: -
D: -
J: TRBJ1-1
DNA: TGTGCCAGCAGCTACACCGGGACCCACGCTGAAGCTTTCTTT
CDR3: CASSYTGTHAEAFF

V: TRBV5-1
size: -
D: TRBD1
J: TRBJ1-2
DNA: TGCGCCAGCAGCATGGGACAGGGCTATGGCTACACCTTC
CDR3: CASSMGQGYGYTF

V: TRBV19
size: -
D: -
J: TRBJ1-1
DNA: TGTGCCAGTAGTACCCGTCCGTTGTACACTGAAGCTTTCTTT
CDR3: CASSTRPLYTEAFF

V: TRBV28
size: -
D: -
J: TRBJ1-1
DNA: TGTGCCACGCGGACGCAGGAAAAGACTAAGGAAGCTTTCTTT
CDR3: CATRTQEKTKEAFF

V: TRBV18
size: -
D: TRBD2
J: TRBJ2-1
DNA: TGTGCCAGCTCACCACCGGGACTAGCGGGAGTCTACAATGAGCAGTTCTTC
CDR3: CASSPPGLAGVYNEQFF

V: TRBV6-1
size: -
D: -
J: TRBJ1-4
DNA: TGTGCCAGCAGCCGGGCCCTTAATGAAAAACTGTTTTTT
CDR3: CASSRALNEKLFF

V: TRBV2
size: medium-sized
D: TRBD1
J: TRBJ2-7
DNA: TGTGCCAGCAGTGATTCGACCACCGGGACAGGAACCTACGAGCAGTACTTC
CDR3: CASSDSTTGTGTYEQYF

V: TRBV5-4
size: -
D: -
J: TRBJ1-3
DNA: TGTGCCAGCAGCAGAGGTGGCGGTACCTCTGGAAACACCATATATTTT
CDR3: CASSRGGGTSGNTIYF

V: TRBV11-3
size: few
D: TRBD1
J: TRBJ1-3
DNA: TGTGCCAGCAGCCCGGGACAGGGGCCTGGAAACACCATATATTTT
CDR3: CASSPGQGPGNTIYF

V: TRBV4-2
size: -
D: TRBD2
J: TRBJ2-5
DNA: TGTGCCAGCAGCCAAGGGGTAGCGGGGGATGAGACCCAGTACTTC
CDR3: CASSQGVAGDETQYF

V: TRBV15
size: -
D: -
J: TRBJ1-2
DNA: TGTGCCACCAGCAGAAGAGGCGCTGATGGCTACACCTTC
CDR3: CATSRRGADGYTF